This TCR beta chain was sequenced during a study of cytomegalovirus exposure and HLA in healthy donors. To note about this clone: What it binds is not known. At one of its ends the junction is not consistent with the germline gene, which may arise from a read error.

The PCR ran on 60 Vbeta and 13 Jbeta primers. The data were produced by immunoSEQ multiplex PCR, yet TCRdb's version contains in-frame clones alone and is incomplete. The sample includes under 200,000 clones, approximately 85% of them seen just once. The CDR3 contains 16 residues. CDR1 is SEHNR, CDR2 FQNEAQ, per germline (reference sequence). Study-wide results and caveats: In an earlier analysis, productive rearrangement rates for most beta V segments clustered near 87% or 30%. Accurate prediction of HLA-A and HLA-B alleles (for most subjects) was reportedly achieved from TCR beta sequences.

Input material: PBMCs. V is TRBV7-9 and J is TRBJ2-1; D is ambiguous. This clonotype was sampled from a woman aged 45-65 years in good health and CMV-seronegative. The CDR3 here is CSSSSAVDRSYNEQFF. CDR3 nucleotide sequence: TGTTCCAGCAGCTCTGCGGTGGATAGGTCCTACAATGAGCAGTTCTTC.